This T cell receptor beta chain was sequenced for a study of blood T cell repertoires in COVID-19. Study information: COVID-19 samples from acute and convalescent phases originated in the United States, Italy and Spain. The cDNA or gDNA used as material had been derived from T cells, B-cell-depleted T cells, or PBMCs.

In the authors' workflow: Nucleated cell number was recorded as an estimate derived from reference gene primer amplification. This table comes from immunoSEQ multiplex PCR, and its TCRdb copy is limited to in-frame clones, with some not included. V and J calls and clone size are as listed in that table; D and trimming were resolved from the DNA. The sample has 150,000 or so clones, about 88% seen once. Sample: peripheral blood. The clonotype was recovered from an elderly woman with acute or convalescent COVID-19.

The CDR3 loop reads CASSLLGGAGQPQHF. DNA for the CDR3: TGTGCCAGCAGCCTCCTAGGGGGCGCCGGTCAGCCCCAGCATTTT. The genes are TRBV6-5 and TRBJ1-5, with 7 bases that match TRBD1. CDR1 is MNHEY and CDR2 is SVGAGI in the germline V gene. CDR3 length: 15 amino acids. J lost 6 bases, V lost 6 bases, and 11 bases had no gene match.